A selection of T cell receptor beta chains follows, all from one sample in a study of blood T cell repertoires in COVID-19. Some clones are missing from TCRdb's copy, which holds only in-frame ones; the method was immunoSEQ multiplex PCR. This table holds roughly 140,000 clones, around 85% found once. The specimen sequenced was peripheral blood. Receptor source: a woman in her 70s with acute or convalescent COVID-19. Both conserved end residues are part of each CDR3.

TRBJ1-4	TRBV7-2	CASSPLPQEKLFF
TRBJ2-3	TRBV5-1	CASTMSGGWADTQYF
TRBJ1-1	TRBV7-6	CASSSSLGLITEAFF
TRBJ1-2	TRBV28	CASSSQNYGYTF
TRBJ1-6	TRBV27	CASNGRASNSPLHF
TRBJ1-5	TRBV6-2/TRBV6-3	CASSYPGVTPQHF
TRBJ2-5	TRBV5-8	CASSPGTSGGVQETQYF
TRBJ2-5	TRBV5-8	CASSLYRQETQYF
TRBJ2-5	TRBV4-2	CASSQDGTSGVRGETQYF
TRBJ2-5	TRBV6-5	CASSPGQTQYF
TRBJ1-5	TRBV6-5	CASSRGYSNQPQHF
TRBJ1-6	TRBV4-2	CASSQDEFGRAVNNSPLHF
TRBJ2-1	TRBV11-1	CASSLEFVRGLNEQFF
TRBJ1-3	TRBV6-5	CASNSGSGNTIYF
TRBJ2-2	TRBV6-5	CASSYSNGFKLFF
TRBJ1-5	TRBV10-1	CASSTEISGDYGQPQHF
TRBJ2-5	TRBV5-8	CASSMTFQETQYF
TRBJ2-1	TRBV7-2	CASSALAEVYNEQFF
TRBJ2-2	TRBV6-4	CASSEVVAGPGTGELFF
TRBJ1-1	TRBV18	CASSLGGEAFF
TRBJ1-2	TRBV24-1	CATSDSGVGYTF
TRBJ2-3	TRBV6-1	CASSEGTSKDTQYF
TRBJ1-2	TRBV27	CASSLSVPSDSQTNYGYTF
TRBJ1-6	TRBV21-1	CASSKCRGNSPLHF
TRBJ1-3	TRBV6-5	CASSSLDRGAGNTIYF
TRBJ2-1	TRBV5-4	CASSRTSGGVNEQFF
TRBJ1-2	TRBV14	CASSQDRARSQGYTF
TRBJ2-7	TRBV2	CASSEARWGGGDEQYF
TRBJ1-4	TRBV28	CASSGGDTLGKLFF
TRBJ1-4	TRBV11-2	CASSEGGVDEKLFF
TRBJ1-3	TRBV27	CASSSSRVAGNTIYF
TRBJ1-6	TRBV5-1	CASSLGWGQGNSPLHF
TRBJ1-5	TRBV4-1	CASSHPYSNQPQHF
TRBJ2-1	TRBV15	CATSRTGTGVSEQFF
TRBJ2-5	TRBV27	CASSFAGVETQYF
TRBJ1-6	TRBV7-8	CASTDSRGNSPLHF
TRBJ1-1	TRBV18	CASSPLEGRVNTEAFF
TRBJ1-2	TRBV28	CASTTLDRYYGYTF
TRBJ1-6	TRBV6-6	CASRRRGHRGPGRGYNSPLHF
TRBJ1-2	TRBV5-6	CASSSWGLMNWSYTF
TRBJ1-2	TRBV6-4	CASSVTGAANYGYTF
TRBJ1-3	TRBV6-5	CASAAISGNTIYF
TRBJ1-5	TRBV7-9	CASSLALGQVLHF
TRBJ1-5	TRBV24-1	CATSLRGVEQPQHF
TRBJ1-5	TRBV6-5	CAGRTGPYSNQPQHF
TRBJ1-2	TRBV7-2	CASGKDRVRDGYTF
TRBJ2-3	TRBV7-2	CASSLALAADTQYF
TRBJ2-2	TRBV7-7	CASSYDRNTGELFF
TRBJ2-6	TRBV7-2	CASSPLSGANVLTF
TRBJ1-2	TRBV29-1	CSAEGTDHYGYTF
TRBJ2-2	TRBV7-2	CASRPSPFSGLAGELFF
TRBJ1-1	TRBV14	CASSPRVHTEAFF
TRBJ2-1	TRBV3-1/TRBV3-2	CASSQGEGEQFF
TRBJ2-2	TRBV4-2	CASSQGQGMNTGELFF
TRBJ2-4	TRBV7-2	CASSLDRRENIQYF
TRBJ1-1	TRBV6-2/TRBV6-3	CASSYHDFPKAFF
TRBJ1-1	TRBV28	CASSPSGQGRMNTEAFF
TRBJ1-3	TRBV9	CASSRRPGVVTIYF
TRBJ2-5	TRBV4-2	CASSQAWPGSGGETQYF